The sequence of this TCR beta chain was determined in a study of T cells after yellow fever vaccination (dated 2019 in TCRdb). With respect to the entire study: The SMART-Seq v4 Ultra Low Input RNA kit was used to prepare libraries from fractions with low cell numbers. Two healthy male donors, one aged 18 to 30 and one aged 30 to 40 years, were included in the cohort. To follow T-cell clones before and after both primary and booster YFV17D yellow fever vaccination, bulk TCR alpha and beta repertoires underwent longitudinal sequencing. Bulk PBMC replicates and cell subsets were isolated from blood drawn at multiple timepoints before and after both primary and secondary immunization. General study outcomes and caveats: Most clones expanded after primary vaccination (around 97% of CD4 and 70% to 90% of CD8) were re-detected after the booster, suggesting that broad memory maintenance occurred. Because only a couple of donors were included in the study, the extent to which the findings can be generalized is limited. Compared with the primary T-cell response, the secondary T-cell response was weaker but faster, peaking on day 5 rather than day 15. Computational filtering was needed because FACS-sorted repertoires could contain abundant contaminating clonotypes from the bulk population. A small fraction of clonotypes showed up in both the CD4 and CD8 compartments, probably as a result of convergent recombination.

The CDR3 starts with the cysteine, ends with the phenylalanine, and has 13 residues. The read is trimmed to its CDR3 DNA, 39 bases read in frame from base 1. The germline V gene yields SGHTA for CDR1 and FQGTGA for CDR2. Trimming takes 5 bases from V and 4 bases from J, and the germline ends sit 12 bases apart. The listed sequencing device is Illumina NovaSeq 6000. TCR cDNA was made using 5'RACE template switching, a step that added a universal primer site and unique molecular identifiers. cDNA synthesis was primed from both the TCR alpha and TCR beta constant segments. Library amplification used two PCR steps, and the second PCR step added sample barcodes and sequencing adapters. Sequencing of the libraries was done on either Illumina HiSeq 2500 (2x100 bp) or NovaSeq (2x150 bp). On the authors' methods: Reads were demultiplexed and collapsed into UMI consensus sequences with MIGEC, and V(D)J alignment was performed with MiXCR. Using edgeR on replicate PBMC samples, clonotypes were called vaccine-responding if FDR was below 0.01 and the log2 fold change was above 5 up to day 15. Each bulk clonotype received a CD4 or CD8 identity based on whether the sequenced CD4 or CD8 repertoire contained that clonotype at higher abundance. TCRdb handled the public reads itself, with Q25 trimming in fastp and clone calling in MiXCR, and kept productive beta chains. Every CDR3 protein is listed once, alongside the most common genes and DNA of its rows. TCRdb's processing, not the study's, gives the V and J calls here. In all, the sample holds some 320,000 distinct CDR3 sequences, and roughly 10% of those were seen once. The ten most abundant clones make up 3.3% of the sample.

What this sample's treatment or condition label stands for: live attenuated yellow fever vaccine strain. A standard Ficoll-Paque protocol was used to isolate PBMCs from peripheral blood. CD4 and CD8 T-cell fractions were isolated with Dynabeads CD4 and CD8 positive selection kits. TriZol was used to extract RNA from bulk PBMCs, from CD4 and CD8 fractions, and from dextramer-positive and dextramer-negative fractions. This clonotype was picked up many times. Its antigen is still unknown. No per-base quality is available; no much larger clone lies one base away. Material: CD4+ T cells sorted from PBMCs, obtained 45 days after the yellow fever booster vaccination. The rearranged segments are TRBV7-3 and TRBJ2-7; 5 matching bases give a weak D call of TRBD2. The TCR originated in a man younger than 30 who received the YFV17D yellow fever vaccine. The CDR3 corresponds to CASSPGNYYEQYF. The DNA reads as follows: TGTGCCAGCAGCCCCGGGAATTATTACGAGCAGTACTTC.